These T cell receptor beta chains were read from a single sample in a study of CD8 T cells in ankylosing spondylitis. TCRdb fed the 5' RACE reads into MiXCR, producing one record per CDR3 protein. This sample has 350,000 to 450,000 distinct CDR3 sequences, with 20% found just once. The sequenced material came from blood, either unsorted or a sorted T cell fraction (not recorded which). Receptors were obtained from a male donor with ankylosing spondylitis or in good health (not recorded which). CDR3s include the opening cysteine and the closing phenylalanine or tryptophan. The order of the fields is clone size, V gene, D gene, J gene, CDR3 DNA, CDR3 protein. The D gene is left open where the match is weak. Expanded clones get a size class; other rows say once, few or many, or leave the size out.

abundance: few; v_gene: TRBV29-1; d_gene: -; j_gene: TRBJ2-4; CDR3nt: TGCAGCGTTGAGGCCCTGGGGGGAAACATTCAGTACTTC; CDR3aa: CSVEALGGNIQYF
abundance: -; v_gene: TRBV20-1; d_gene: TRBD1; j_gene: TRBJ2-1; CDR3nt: TGCAGTGCAAGGGACAGGGGCAGCTACAATGAGCAGTTCTTC; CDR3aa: CSARDRGSYNEQFF
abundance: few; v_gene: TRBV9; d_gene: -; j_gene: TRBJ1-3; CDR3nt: TGTGCCAGCAGCGGCCTAGGAAACACCATATATTTT; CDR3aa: CASSGLGNTIYF
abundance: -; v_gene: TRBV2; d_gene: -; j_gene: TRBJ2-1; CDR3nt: TGTGCCAGCAGTGTTCGGAATTACAATGAGCAGTTCTTC; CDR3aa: CASSVRNYNEQFF
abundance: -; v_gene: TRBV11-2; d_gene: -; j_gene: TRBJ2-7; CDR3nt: TGTGCCAGCAGCTTAGATCAGGGTCCCGAGCAGTACTTC; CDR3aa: CASSLDQGPEQYF
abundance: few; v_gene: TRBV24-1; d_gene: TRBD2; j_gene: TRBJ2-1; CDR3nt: TGTGCCACCCGGGCGGGGGGCAGCTCCTACAATGAGCAGTTCTTC; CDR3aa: CATRAGGSSYNEQFF
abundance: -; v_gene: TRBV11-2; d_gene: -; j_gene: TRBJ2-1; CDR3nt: TGTGCCAGCAGCTTAATGTATACCTACAATGAGCAGTTCTTC; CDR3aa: CASSLMYTYNEQFF
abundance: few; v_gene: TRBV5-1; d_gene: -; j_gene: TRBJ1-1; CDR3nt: TGCGCCAGCAGCTGGAGGACAGCCACTGAAGCTTTCTTT; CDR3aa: CASSWRTATEAFF
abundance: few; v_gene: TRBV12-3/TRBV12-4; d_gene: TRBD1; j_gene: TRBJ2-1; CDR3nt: TGTGCCAGCAGTCCCGACAGGGTTACGGCCTACAATGAGCAGTTCTTC; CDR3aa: CASSPDRVTAYNEQFF
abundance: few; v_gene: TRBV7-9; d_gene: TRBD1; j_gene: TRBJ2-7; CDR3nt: TGTGCCAGCAGGCTCGGGACAGGACCCTACGAGCAGTACTTC; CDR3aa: CASRLGTGPYEQYF
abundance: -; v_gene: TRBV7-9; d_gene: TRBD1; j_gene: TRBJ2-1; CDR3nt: TGTGCCGGTACCTCCGGGACAGGGAACAATGAGCAGTTCTTC; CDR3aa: CAGTSGTGNNEQFF
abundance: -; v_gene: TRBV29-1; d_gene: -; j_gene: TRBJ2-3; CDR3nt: TGCAGCGTTGTTTGGACGCCCGAACGCACAGATACGCAGTATTTT; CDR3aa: CSVVWTPERTDTQYF
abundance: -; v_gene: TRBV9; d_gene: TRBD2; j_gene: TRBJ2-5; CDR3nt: TGTGCCAGCAGCGGAGCGGGGGGCCCCGAGACCCAGTACTTC; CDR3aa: CASSGAGGPETQYF
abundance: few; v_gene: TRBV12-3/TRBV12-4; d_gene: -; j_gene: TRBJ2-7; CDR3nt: TGTGCCAGCAGTTTCGCCGGAGGGGGCAGTTCCTACGAGCAGTACTTC; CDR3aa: CASSFAGGGSSYEQYF
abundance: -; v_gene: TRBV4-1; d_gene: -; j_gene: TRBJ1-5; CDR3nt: TGCGCCAGCAGCCAAGTCCTAGGAAATCAGCCCCAGCATTTT; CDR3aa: CASSQVLGNQPQHF
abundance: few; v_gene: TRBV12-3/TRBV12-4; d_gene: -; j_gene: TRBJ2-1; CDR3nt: TGTGCCAGCAGTGGGACGCCATACAATGAGCAGTTCTTC; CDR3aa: CASSGTPYNEQFF
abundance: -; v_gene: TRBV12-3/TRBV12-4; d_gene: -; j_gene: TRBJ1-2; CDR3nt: TGTGCCAGCAGTTTGGCCGACGGTCATGGCTACACCTTC; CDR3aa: CASSLADGHGYTF
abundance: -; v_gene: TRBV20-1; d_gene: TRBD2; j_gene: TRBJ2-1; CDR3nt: TGCAGTGCTAGAGATGTTTGGCGGGGGGCACCTGATGAGCAGTTCTTC; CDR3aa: CSARDVWRGAPDEQFF
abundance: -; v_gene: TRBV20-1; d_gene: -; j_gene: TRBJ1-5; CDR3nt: TGCAGTGCGCCTCAGGAGGGGGGTTGGGTCCAGCCCCAGCATTTT; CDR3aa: CSAPQEGGWVQPQHF
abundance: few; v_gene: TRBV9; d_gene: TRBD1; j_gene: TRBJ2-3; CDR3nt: TGTGCCAGCAGCGTCCAGGGGGCCGCAGATACGCAGTATTTT; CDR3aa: CASSVQGAADTQYF
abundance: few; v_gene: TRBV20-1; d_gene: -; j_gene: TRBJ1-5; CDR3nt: TGCAGTGCTAGGGACAAAAATCAGCCCCAGCATTTT; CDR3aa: CSARDKNQPQHF
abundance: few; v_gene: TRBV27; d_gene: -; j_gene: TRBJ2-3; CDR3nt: TGTGCCAGCAGTTTGCGACCTCTACCAAGCACAGATACGCAGTATTTT; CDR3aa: CASSLRPLPSTDTQYF
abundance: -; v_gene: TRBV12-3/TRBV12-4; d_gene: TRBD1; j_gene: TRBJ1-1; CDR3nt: TGTGCCAGCAGTCCTGTGTTGATGACAGGGGGCGCGGGGTACACTGAAGCTTTCTTT; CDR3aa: CASSPVLMTGGAGYTEAFF
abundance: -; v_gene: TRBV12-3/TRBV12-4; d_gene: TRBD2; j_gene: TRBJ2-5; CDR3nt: TGTGCCAGCAGTTTCCGACTAGCGGGGGGGGCCGGGATTGTCGAGACCCAGTACTTC; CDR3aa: CASSFRLAGGAGIVETQYF
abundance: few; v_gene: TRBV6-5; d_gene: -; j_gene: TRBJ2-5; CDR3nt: TGTGCCAGCAGTTACGGGCGGCCCCAAGAGACCCAGTACTTC; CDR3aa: CASSYGRPQETQYF
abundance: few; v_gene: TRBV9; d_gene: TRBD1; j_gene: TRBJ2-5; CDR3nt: TGTGCCAGCAGCAAAGCAGGACAGGCAAGGGGAGAGACCCAGTACTTC; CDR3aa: CASSKAGQARGETQYF
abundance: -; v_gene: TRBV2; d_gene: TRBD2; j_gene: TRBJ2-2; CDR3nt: TGTGCCAGCGGGGCGGGGGTCACCGGGGAGCTGTTTTTT; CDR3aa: CASGAGVTGELFF
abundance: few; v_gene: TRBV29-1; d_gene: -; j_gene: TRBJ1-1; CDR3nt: TGCAGCGTTGACTTGATGAACACTGAAGCTTTCTTT; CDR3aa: CSVDLMNTEAFF
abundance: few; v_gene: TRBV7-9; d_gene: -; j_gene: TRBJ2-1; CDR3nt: TGTGCCAGCAGCCCCACCCTAGTAGATGAGCAGTTCTTC; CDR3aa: CASSPTLVDEQFF
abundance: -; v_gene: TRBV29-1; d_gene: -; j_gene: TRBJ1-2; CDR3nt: TGCAGCGTGGACAGCTATGGAAAGGTTGGCTACACCTTC; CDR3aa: CSVDSYGKVGYTF
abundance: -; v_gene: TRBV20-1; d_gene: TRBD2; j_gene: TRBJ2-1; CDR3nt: TGCAGTGCTAGAGATATATGGCGGGGGGGATACAATGAGCAGTTCTTC; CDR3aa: CSARDIWRGGYNEQFF
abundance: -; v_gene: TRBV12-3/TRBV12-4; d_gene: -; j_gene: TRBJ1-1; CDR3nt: TGTGCCAGCAGTTTCTCGGAGAACACTGAAGCTTTCTTT; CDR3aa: CASSFSENTEAFF
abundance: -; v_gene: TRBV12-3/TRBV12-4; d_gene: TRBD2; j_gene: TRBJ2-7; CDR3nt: TGTGCCAGCAGTCCCAGCGGGGGAGGCCCCTACGAGCGGTACTTC; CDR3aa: CASSPSGGGPYERYF
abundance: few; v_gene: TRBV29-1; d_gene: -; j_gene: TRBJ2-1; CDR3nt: TGCAGCGTTGTAGGTAGCAATGAGCAGTTCTTC; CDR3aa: CSVVGSNEQFF
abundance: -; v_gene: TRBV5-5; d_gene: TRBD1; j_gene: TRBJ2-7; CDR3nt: TGTGCCAGCAGCCTTTGGACAGGGGTCTCCTACGAGCAGTACTTC; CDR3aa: CASSLWTGVSYEQYF
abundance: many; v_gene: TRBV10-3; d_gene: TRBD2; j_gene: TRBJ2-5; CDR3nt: TGTGCCACGGGGACTAGCGGGGCGTACCAAGAGACCCAGTACTTC; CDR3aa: CATGTSGAYQETQYF
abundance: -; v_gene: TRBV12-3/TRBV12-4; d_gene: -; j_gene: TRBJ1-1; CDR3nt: TGTGCCAGCAGTTTGGGGACTGGGGACACTGAAGCTTTCTTT; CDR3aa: CASSLGTGDTEAFF
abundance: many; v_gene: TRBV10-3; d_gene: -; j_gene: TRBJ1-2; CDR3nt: TGTGCCATCAGTGATGGTGACGGCCCCAGTGGCTACACCTTC; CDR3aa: CAISDGDGPSGYTF
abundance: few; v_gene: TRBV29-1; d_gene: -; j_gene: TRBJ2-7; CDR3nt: TGCAGCGTTGACCTGGGGAGTAGGTACGAGCAGTACTTC; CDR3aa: CSVDLGSRYEQYF
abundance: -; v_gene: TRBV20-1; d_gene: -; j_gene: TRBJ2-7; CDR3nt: TGCAGTGCTAGGGGTACCCGCTACGAGCAGTACTTC; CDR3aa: CSARGTRYEQYF
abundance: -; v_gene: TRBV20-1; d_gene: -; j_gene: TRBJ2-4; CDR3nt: TGCAGTGCTACGGTTCTGACGGAAAACATTCAGTACTTC; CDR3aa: CSATVLTENIQYF
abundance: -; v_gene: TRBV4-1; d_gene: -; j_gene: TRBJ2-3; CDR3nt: TGCGCCAGCAGCCAAGATGGAGACTACAGGACAGATACGCAGTATTTT; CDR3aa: CASSQDGDYRTDTQYF
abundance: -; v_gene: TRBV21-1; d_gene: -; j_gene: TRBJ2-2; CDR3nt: TGTGCCAGCAGCAAAGGGGGAGGGCCCACCGGGGAGCTGTTTTTT; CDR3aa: CASSKGGGPTGELFF
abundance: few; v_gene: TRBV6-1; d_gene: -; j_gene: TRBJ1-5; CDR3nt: TGTGCCAGCAGTGAAATGGGGGGCAATCAGCCCCAGCATTTT; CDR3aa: CASSEMGGNQPQHF
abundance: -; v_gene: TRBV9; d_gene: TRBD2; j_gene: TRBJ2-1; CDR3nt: TGTGCCAGCAGCGGTTGGACTAGCGGGGGGGCCATGTATGAGCAGTTCTTC; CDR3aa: CASSGWTSGGAMYEQFF
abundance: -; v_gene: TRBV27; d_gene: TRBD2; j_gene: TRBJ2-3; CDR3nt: TGTGCCAGCAGTATCTCTCTAGCGGGGGGCTTCACAGATACGCAGTATTTT; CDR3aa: CASSISLAGGFTDTQYF
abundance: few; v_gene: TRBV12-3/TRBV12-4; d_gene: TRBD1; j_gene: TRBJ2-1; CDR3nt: TGTGCCAGCAGGGGACAGGGCTACAATGAGCAGTTCTTC; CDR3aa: CASRGQGYNEQFF
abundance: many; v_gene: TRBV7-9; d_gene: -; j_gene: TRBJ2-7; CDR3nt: TGTGCCAGCAGCGCCTTAGACCTCGAGCAGTACTTC; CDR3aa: CASSALDLEQYF
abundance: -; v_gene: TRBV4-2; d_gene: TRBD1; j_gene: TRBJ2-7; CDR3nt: TGTGCCAGCAGCCAAGAGTCAGGGGGCTACGAGCAGTACTTC; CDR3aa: CASSQESGGYEQYF
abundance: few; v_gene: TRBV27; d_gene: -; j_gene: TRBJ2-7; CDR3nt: TGTGCCAGCAGTTTCGAGGGGGACTCCTACGAGCAGTACTTC; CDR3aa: CASSFEGDSYEQYF